The present TCR beta chain was sequenced within a study of CD8 T cells in ankylosing spondylitis. Notes on the study in general: Clones tied to disease were said to be significantly enriched in matched ankylosing spondylitis synovial fluid. What appeared characteristic of ankylosing spondylitis blood was a TCR beta motif of eight highly homologous variants.

The V segment lost 9 bases and the J segment 4 bases; nucleotides outside the gene matches: 10. This CDR3 contains 14 residues. Germline lookup yields CDR1 PRHDT and CDR2 FYEKMQ (reference sequence). TCRdb passed the 5' RACE reads through MiXCR, listing each CDR3 protein once. The sample contains approximately 140,000 distinct CDR3 sequences, under 45% of which appear only once. A word on this clonotype: Its specificity is not known.

Sequencing was performed on synovial fluid, either unsorted or a sorted T cell fraction (not recorded which). The sequence came from a male donor with ankylosing spondylitis. The chain recombines TRBV13 with TRBJ2-5; TRBD2 aligns across 8 bases. The CDR3 DNA sequence: TGTGCCAGTGCAACTAGCGGACCACGAGAGACCCAGTACTTC. This translates into CASATSGPRETQYF.